This entry features one TCR beta chain sequence. Clones were sequenced by immunoSEQ multiplex PCR, and TCRdb holds only the in-frame ones, with some missing. The sample records around 72,000 clones, 91% being singletons. The data belong to a study of technical replicates of blood from four donors. Germline CDR1 reads SQVTM; CDR2 reads ANQGSEA. The junction had 4 bases not matched to a gene; V was cut back by 3 bases and J by 6 bases. The CDR3 extends over 13 amino acids. The receptor was isolated from a human donor in good health. Some clones in this sample may be carry-over from other donors' samples. V usage is TRBV29-1 and J usage is TRBJ2-1, with 8 nucleotides matching TRBD1. The sequenced material came from T cells isolated from PBMCs. CDR3 protein: CSVEDREVNEQFF. The CDR3 DNA reads TGCAGCGTTGAGGACAGGGAGGTCAATGAGCAGTTCTTC.